These T cell receptor beta chains were read from a single sample in a study of cytomegalovirus exposure and HLA in healthy donors. The table came from immunoSEQ multiplex PCR; TCRdb's copy has only in-frame clones and leaves some out. The sample has about 180,000 clones; 65% to 85% are singletons. Sequencing was done on a sample of PBMCs. These receptors originate from a boy aged 2-15 years in good health and CMV-seronegative. The CDR3 runs from the conserved cysteine through the conserved F or W. Each record gives: V gene, D gene, clone size, J gene, CDR3 protein, CDR3 DNA. The D gene is left open where the match is weak. Clone size is not always given. Where it is, it says once, few, many or a class for expanded clones.

V gene: TRBV29-1
D gene: TRBD1
clone size: .
J gene: TRBJ2-1
CDR3 protein: CSVVSRDRGDEQFF
CDR3 DNA: TGCAGCGTTGTTTCTCGGGACAGGGGCGATGAGCAGTTCTTC

V gene: TRBV5-1
D gene: TRBD2
clone size: .
J gene: TRBJ2-1
CDR3 protein: CASSPRRGVTNEQFF
CDR3 DNA: TGCGCCAGCAGCCCGAGGCGGGGGGTTACCAATGAGCAGTTCTTC

V gene: TRBV7-9
D gene: .
clone size: .
J gene: TRBJ2-7
CDR3 protein: CASSGESSYEQYF
CDR3 DNA: TGTGCCAGCTCAGGGGAGAGCTCCTACGAGCAGTACTTC

V gene: TRBV27
D gene: TRBD2
clone size: .
J gene: TRBJ2-3
CDR3 protein: CASSFRTSMSTDTQYF
CDR3 DNA: TGTGCCAGCAGTTTCCGGACTAGCATGAGCACAGATACGCAGTATTTT

V gene: TRBV25-1
D gene: TRBD1
clone size: .
J gene: TRBJ1-1
CDR3 protein: CASSRQGIGTEAFF
CDR3 DNA: TGTGCCAGCAGTCGACAGGGGATTGGCACTGAAGCTTTCTTT

V gene: TRBV5-4
D gene: .
clone size: .
J gene: TRBJ2-5
CDR3 protein: CASSPDDTGTFQETQYF
CDR3 DNA: TGTGCCAGCAGCCCAGACGATACCGGGACATTTCAAGAGACCCAGTACTTC

V gene: TRBV4-1
D gene: .
clone size: .
J gene: TRBJ1-1
CDR3 protein: CASSQAAGNTEAFF
CDR3 DNA: TGCGCCAGCAGCCAAGCCGCCGGGAACACTGAAGCTTTCTTT

V gene: TRBV6-1
D gene: .
clone size: .
J gene: TRBJ1-1
CDR3 protein: CATNRNTEAFF
CDR3 DNA: TGTGCCACTAACAGGAACACTGAAGCTTTCTTT

V gene: TRBV5-6
D gene: .
clone size: .
J gene: TRBJ2-5
CDR3 protein: CASSLGGVTQETQYF
CDR3 DNA: TGTGCCAGCAGCTTGGGGGGGGTAACCCAAGAGACCCAGTACTTC

V gene: TRBV9
D gene: TRBD2
clone size: .
J gene: TRBJ2-3
CDR3 protein: CASSVAPGGGGGDTQYF
CDR3 DNA: TGTGCCAGCAGCGTAGCCCCGGGGGGGGGAGGGGGAGATACGCAGTATTTT

V gene: TRBV2
D gene: TRBD2
clone size: few
J gene: TRBJ2-2
CDR3 protein: CASMGASGAPRGTGELFF
CDR3 DNA: TGTGCCAGCATGGGGGCTAGCGGGGCCCCCAGAGGCACCGGGGAGCTGTTTTTT

V gene: TRBV7-6
D gene: .
clone size: .
J gene: TRBJ2-3
CDR3 protein: CASSLLAHITDTQYF
CDR3 DNA: TGTGCCAGCAGCTTACTAGCGCACATCACAGATACGCAGTATTTT

V gene: TRBV27
D gene: TRBD1
clone size: few
J gene: TRBJ1-2
CDR3 protein: CASRSDRGQGYGYTF
CDR3 DNA: TGTGCCAGCAGGTCTGACAGGGGGCAGGGCTATGGCTACACCTTC

V gene: TRBV7-2
D gene: TRBD1
clone size: .
J gene: TRBJ2-5
CDR3 protein: CASSQAGQGIKTQYF
CDR3 DNA: TGTGCCAGCAGCCAGGCGGGACAGGGGATAAAGACCCAGTACTTC

V gene: TRBV10-2
D gene: .
clone size: .
J gene: TRBJ1-2
CDR3 protein: CASSSPSDSYGYTF
CDR3 DNA: TGCGCCAGCAGCTCCCCCTCTGACAGCTATGGCTACACCTTC

V gene: TRBV9
D gene: TRBD2
clone size: .
J gene: TRBJ2-1
CDR3 protein: CASSVGGGGYNEQFF
CDR3 DNA: TGTGCCAGCAGCGTAGGGGGCGGGGGGTACAATGAGCAGTTCTTC

V gene: TRBV28
D gene: .
clone size: .
J gene: TRBJ2-2
CDR3 protein: CASNAQVLGFGELFF
CDR3 DNA: TGTGCCAGCAACGCACAGGTCCTTGGCTTCGGGGAGCTGTTTTTT

V gene: TRBV6-5
D gene: TRBD2
clone size: .
J gene: TRBJ2-2
CDR3 protein: CASMTSVVTGELFF
CDR3 DNA: TGTGCCAGCATGACTAGCGTTGTCACCGGGGAGCTGTTTTTT

V gene: TRBV13
D gene: TRBD1
clone size: .
J gene: TRBJ1-1
CDR3 protein: CASSARGTNTEAFF
CDR3 DNA: TGTGCCAGCAGCGCCAGGGGGACGAACACTGAAGCTTTCTTT

V gene: TRBV6-5
D gene: TRBD1
clone size: .
J gene: TRBJ1-2
CDR3 protein: CASSLGTGVNGYTF
CDR3 DNA: TGTGCCAGCAGTCTAGGGACAGGGGTTAATGGCTACACCTTC

V gene: TRBV11-3
D gene: TRBD1
clone size: .
J gene: TRBJ2-5
CDR3 protein: CASSQLQGIEETQYF
CDR3 DNA: TGTGCCAGCAGCCAATTACAGGGGATAGAGGAGACCCAGTACTTC

V gene: TRBV20-1
D gene: .
clone size: once
J gene: TRBJ1-1
CDR3 protein: CSARVVTEAFF
CDR3 DNA: TGCAGTGCTAGAGTCGTCACTGAAGCTTTCTTT

V gene: TRBV4-3
D gene: .
clone size: .
J gene: TRBJ2-2
CDR3 protein: CASSLTPAASANTGELFF
CDR3 DNA: TGCGCCAGCAGCCTCACCCCCGCGGCAAGCGCGAACACCGGGGAGCTGTTTTTT

V gene: TRBV27
D gene: TRBD1
clone size: .
J gene: TRBJ2-7
CDR3 protein: CASSAGTVTYEQYF
CDR3 DNA: TGTGCCAGCAGCGCCGGGACAGTGACCTACGAGCAGTACTTC

V gene: TRBV28
D gene: .
clone size: .
J gene: TRBJ1-5
CDR3 protein: CASSFPRQSNQPQHF
CDR3 DNA: TGTGCCAGCAGTTTCCCCCGCCAGTCCAATCAGCCCCAGCATTTT

V gene: TRBV19
D gene: .
clone size: .
J gene: TRBJ1-5
CDR3 protein: CASSISGGVDQPQHF
CDR3 DNA: TGTGCCAGTAGTATATCTGGAGGGGTGGATCAGCCCCAGCATTTT

V gene: TRBV20-1
D gene: .
clone size: .
J gene: TRBJ2-7
CDR3 protein: CSAGTPYEQYF
CDR3 DNA: TGCAGTGCCGGGACTCCCTACGAGCAGTACTTC

V gene: TRBV30
D gene: TRBD1
clone size: .
J gene: TRBJ2-3
CDR3 protein: CAWRSEGQGADTQYF
CDR3 DNA: TGTGCCTGGAGATCTGAAGGACAGGGCGCAGATACGCAGTATTTT

V gene: TRBV7-7
D gene: TRBD2
clone size: .
J gene: TRBJ2-1
CDR3 protein: CASSSRLAGVHEQFF
CDR3 DNA: TGTGCTAGCAGCTCAAGACTAGCGGGAGTACATGAGCAGTTCTTC

V gene: TRBV27
D gene: TRBD1
clone size: once
J gene: TRBJ2-3
CDR3 protein: CASSLSGPQGASSTDTQYF
CDR3 DNA: TGTGCCAGCAGTTTATCGGGGCCCCAGGGGGCTAGTAGCACAGATACGCAGTATTTT

V gene: TRBV2
D gene: TRBD2
clone size: .
J gene: TRBJ2-5
CDR3 protein: CASSAGGLAGGPGETQYF
CDR3 DNA: TGTGCCAGCAGCGCTGGGGGACTAGCGGGGGGGCCAGGGGAGACCCAGTACTTC

V gene: TRBV6-1
D gene: .
clone size: .
J gene: TRBJ1-6
CDR3 protein: CASTLDRRNSPLHF
CDR3 DNA: TGTGCCAGCACCCTGGACAGACGAAATTCACCCCTCCACTTT

V gene: TRBV9
D gene: .
clone size: .
J gene: TRBJ2-2
CDR3 protein: CASSVAGTYTGELFF
CDR3 DNA: TGTGCCAGCAGCGTTGCCGGGACTTACACCGGGGAGCTGTTTTTT

V gene: TRBV15
D gene: .
clone size: .
J gene: TRBJ1-2
CDR3 protein: CATSRDPGLYGYTF
CDR3 DNA: TGTGCCACCAGCAGAGATCCAGGGCTCTATGGCTACACCTTC

V gene: TRBV29-1
D gene: TRBD1
clone size: .
J gene: TRBJ2-2
CDR3 protein: CSAGQGDTGELFF
CDR3 DNA: TGCAGCGCGGGACAGGGGGACACCGGGGAGCTGTTTTTT

V gene: TRBV6-1
D gene: .
clone size: .
J gene: TRBJ1-1
CDR3 protein: CASSRAGEAFF
CDR3 DNA: TGTGCCAGCTCGAGGGCAGGTGAAGCTTTCTTT

V gene: TRBV6-1
D gene: TRBD2
clone size: few
J gene: TRBJ2-7
CDR3 protein: CASSALGASGSGEQYF
CDR3 DNA: TGTGCCAGCAGTGCCCTAGGGGCTAGCGGGAGCGGCGAGCAGTACTTC

V gene: TRBV6-1
D gene: .
clone size: .
J gene: TRBJ1-1
CDR3 protein: CASSSGLFGNTEAFF
CDR3 DNA: TGTGCCAGCAGCTCAGGGCTGTTTGGGAACACTGAAGCTTTCTTT

V gene: TRBV19
D gene: TRBD2
clone size: .
J gene: TRBJ2-2
CDR3 protein: CASNLAVNTGELFF
CDR3 DNA: TGTGCCAGTAACCTAGCGGTAAACACCGGGGAGCTGTTTTTT

V gene: TRBV6-5
D gene: .
clone size: .
J gene: TRBJ1-2
CDR3 protein: CASSYTARGYGYTF
CDR3 DNA: TGTGCCAGCAGTTACACGGCGCGGGGATATGGCTACACCTTC

V gene: TRBV27
D gene: TRBD1
clone size: .
J gene: TRBJ1-1
CDR3 protein: CASSMGQGSPINTEAFF
CDR3 DNA: TGTGCCAGCAGTATGGGACAGGGGAGCCCGATAAACACTGAAGCTTTCTTT

V gene: TRBV14
D gene: TRBD2
clone size: .
J gene: TRBJ2-7
CDR3 protein: CASSQIIQLAGRYEQYF
CDR3 DNA: TGTGCCAGCAGCCAAATCATACAGCTAGCGGGACGGTACGAGCAGTACTTC

V gene: TRBV2
D gene: TRBD1
clone size: .
J gene: TRBJ2-2
CDR3 protein: CASSGIPGTGVDGELFF
CDR3 DNA: TGTGCCAGCAGTGGGATCCCCGGGACAGGGGTGGACGGGGAGCTGTTTTTT

V gene: TRBV19
D gene: .
clone size: .
J gene: TRBJ2-7
CDR3 protein: CASSERQTSYEQYF
CDR3 DNA: TGTGCCAGTAGTGAACGACAAACCTCCTACGAGCAGTACTTC

V gene: TRBV7-9
D gene: TRBD1
clone size: .
J gene: TRBJ1-1
CDR3 protein: CASSSQGARTEAFF
CDR3 DNA: TGTGCCAGCAGCTCTCAGGGGGCGAGGACTGAAGCTTTCTTT

V gene: TRBV5-1
D gene: TRBD2
clone size: .
J gene: TRBJ2-3
CDR3 protein: CASSLGLAGDSDTQYF
CDR3 DNA: TGCGCCAGCAGCTTGGGATTAGCGGGAGACTCAGATACGCAGTATTTT

V gene: TRBV18
D gene: .
clone size: .
J gene: TRBJ2-5
CDR3 protein: CASSPGRQETQYF
CDR3 DNA: TGTGCCAGCTCACCTGGCAGGCAAGAGACCCAGTACTTC

V gene: TRBV30
D gene: .
clone size: .
J gene: TRBJ1-2
CDR3 protein: CAWSVGRGYYGYTF
CDR3 DNA: TGTGCCTGGAGTGTAGGCCGGGGATACTATGGCTACACCTTC

V gene: TRBV5-8
D gene: .
clone size: .
J gene: TRBJ1-1
CDR3 protein: CASSSDGGVKAFF
CDR3 DNA: TGTGCCAGCAGTTCTGATGGGGGGGTGAAAGCTTTCTTT

V gene: TRBV5-6
D gene: TRBD1
clone size: .
J gene: TRBJ2-3
CDR3 protein: CAEVGTGQSTDTQYF
CDR3 DNA: TGTGCCGAGGTGGGGACAGGACAAAGCACAGATACGCAGTATTTT

V gene: TRBV7-2
D gene: .
clone size: .
J gene: TRBJ1-6
CDR3 protein: CASSLDRSSYNSPLHF
CDR3 DNA: TGTGCCAGCAGCTTAGACAGGAGCTCCTATAATTCACCCCTCCACTTT

V gene: TRBV25-1
D gene: .
clone size: .
J gene: TRBJ2-1
CDR3 protein: CASSLPSLNEQFF
CDR3 DNA: TGTGCCAGCAGCCTTCCGTCCCTCAATGAGCAGTTCTTC

V gene: TRBV7-9
D gene: .
clone size: once
J gene: TRBJ2-5
CDR3 protein: CASSNQGATQYF
CDR3 DNA: TGTGCCAGCAGCAACCAGGGTGCGACCCAGTACTTC

V gene: TRBV7-2
D gene: TRBD1
clone size: .
J gene: TRBJ1-3
CDR3 protein: CASSLRRGPGNTIYF
CDR3 DNA: TGTGCCAGCAGCTTACGCAGGGGGCCGGGAAACACCATATATTTT